This TCR beta chain comes out of a study of blood T cell repertoires in COVID-19. Turning to the study itself: Italy, Spain and the United States were the sources of the convalescent and acute COVID-19 samples.

This clone was detected a few times. Germline lookup yields CDR1 MNHNY and CDR2 SVGAGI (reference sequence). V was clipped by 5 bases and J by 2 bases; unmatched bases: 7. The length of the CDR3 is 16 residues. Assay used: immunoSEQ multiplex PCR; TCRdb lists only in-frame clones, some missing. This table has approximately 260,000 clones, 70% to 85% appearing once. The V and J genes are TRBV6-6 and TRBJ1-5, with 9 positions matching TRBD1. Sequencing was carried out using peripheral blood. This TCR came from a woman aged 80 or older with active or convalescent COVID-19. The CDR3 bases are TGTGCCAGCAGTCGCACAGGGGGCGCGGGCAATCAGCCCCAGCATTTT. It codes for CASSRTGGAGNQPQHF.